This T cell receptor beta chain was captured in a study of blood T cell repertoires in COVID-19. About the study: Some COVID-19 samples were acute and others convalescent; all came from the United States, Italy and Spain. Sample material is recorded as cDNA or gDNA derived from T cells, B-cell-depleted T cells, or PBMCs.

Per the study methods: From reference gene primer amplification, estimates of nucleated cell counts were derived. Clones were read by immunoSEQ multiplex PCR, and TCRdb kept only the in-frame ones, dropping some. V, J and clone size were drawn from that table, and D and trimming were deduced from the DNA. The sample shows approximately 34,000 clones, approximately 88% of them seen only once. This clone was recorded once. The CDR3 is 14 residues long. Germline values: CDR1 SGDLS, CDR2 YYNGEE. Trimming stripped 1 base from V and 4 bases from J, with 12 bases between. This clonotype was sampled from a human donor in a cohort sampled during active COVID-19. The chain links TRBV9 to TRBJ2-7; D might be TRBD1 (6 bases). Sequenced input: peripheral blood. The CDR3 DNA follows: TGTGCCAGCAGCGTATCTCCACAGGGATACGAGCAGTACTTC. Its protein is CASSVSPQGYEQYF.